The sequence of this T cell receptor (beta chain) was determined in a study of cytomegalovirus exposure and HLA in healthy donors. The donors, nominally healthy at sampling, likely had unrecorded immune exposures. V dropped 2 bases and J dropped 4; count of bases not matched to a gene: 3. Germline values: CDR1 SQVTM, CDR2 ANQGSEA. This CDR3 is 13 amino acids long. Study-level points and caveats: Sequence variants that were highly shared formed a cluster that was likely a sequencing artifact. Several of the most significant clusters appeared linked to common viral pathogens, based on a later analysis. Most TCR sequences were rare, but some public TCRs occurred in many donors.

PCR amplification relied on 60 Vbeta primers (plus 13 Jbeta primers). Libraries were prepared by immunoSEQ multiplex PCR; TCRdb keeps only in-frame clonotypes and omits some of them. Of about 170,000 clones listed, around 77% were seen once; the top ten hold approximately 2%. Points on this clone: Antigen specificity is unknown.

Sequenced input: PBMCs. V and J are TRBV29-1 and TRBJ2-7; TRBD1 matches 9 bases. The origin of this receptor is a woman in her thirties in good health and CMV-seropositive. The CDR3 sequence is CSVELGQGYEQYF. In DNA form, the CDR3 reads TGCAGCGTTGAATTGGGACAGGGATACGAGCAGTACTTC.